This T cell receptor (beta chain) was sequenced in a study of CD8 T cells in ankylosing spondylitis. Whole-study findings and limits: In ankylosing spondylitis blood, a motif of roughly eight highly homologous TCR beta variants appeared characteristic. Earlier studies detected some motif variants in reactive arthritis synovial fluid and blood. Within peripheral blood, clones linked to disease were CD8+ and relatively rare.

TCRdb reanalysed the 5' RACE reads using MiXCR and keeps one entry per CDR3 protein. The sample has around 250,000 distinct CDR3 sequences, roughly 10% seen once. Trimming cost V 0 bases and J 6 bases; bases outside gene matches: 4. The CDR3 runs to 14 residues. Germline V lookup: CDR1 ENHRY, CDR2 SYGVKD. This clonotype was recorded many times. Its target is not known. This clonotype was sampled from a male donor with ankylosing spondylitis or in good health (not recorded which). Source material: blood, either unsorted or a sorted T cell fraction (not recorded which). The chain has TRBV10-3 and TRBJ2-7; 8 nucleotides line up with TRBD2. The CDR3 loop reads CAISESIGLAEQYF. DNA for the CDR3: TGTGCCATCAGTGAGTCGATAGGACTAGCCGAGCAGTACTTC.